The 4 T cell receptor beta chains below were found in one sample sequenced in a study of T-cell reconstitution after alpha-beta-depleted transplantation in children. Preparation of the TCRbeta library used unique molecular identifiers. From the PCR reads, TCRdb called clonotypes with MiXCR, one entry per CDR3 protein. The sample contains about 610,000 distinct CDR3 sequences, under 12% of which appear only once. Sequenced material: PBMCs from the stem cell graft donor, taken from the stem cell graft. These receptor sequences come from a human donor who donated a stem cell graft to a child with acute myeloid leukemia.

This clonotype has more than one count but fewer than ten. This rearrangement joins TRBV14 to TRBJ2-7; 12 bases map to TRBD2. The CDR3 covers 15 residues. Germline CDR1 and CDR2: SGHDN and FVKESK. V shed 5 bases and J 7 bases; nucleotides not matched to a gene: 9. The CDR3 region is CASSESSGRAGEQYF. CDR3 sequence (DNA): TGTGCCAGCAGCGAGTCTAGCGGGAGGGCCGGTGAGCAGTACTTC.

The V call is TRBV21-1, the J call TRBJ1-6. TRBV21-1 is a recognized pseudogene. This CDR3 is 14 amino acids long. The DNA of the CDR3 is TGTGCCAGCAGCAAAGCAGGAGGGGTGATACCCCTCCACTTT. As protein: CASSKAGGVIPLHF.

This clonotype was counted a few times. The CDR3 bases are TGTGCCAGCAGCGCAGGGACAACAGGAAACACCATATATTTT. Translated, it gives CASSAGTTGNTIYF. The genes are TRBV9 and TRBJ1-3; possibly TRBD1 for D (6 bases). CDR3 length equals 14 residues. Trimming pared 3 bases from V and 4 bases from J, leaving 11 bases between. Germline CDR1 SGDLS, CDR2 YYNGEE.

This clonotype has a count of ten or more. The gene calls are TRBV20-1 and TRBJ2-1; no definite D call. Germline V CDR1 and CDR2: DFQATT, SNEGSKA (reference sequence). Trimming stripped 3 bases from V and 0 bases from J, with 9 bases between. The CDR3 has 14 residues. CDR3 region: CSASKLSSYNEQFF. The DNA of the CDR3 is TGCAGTGCTAGCAAGCTTAGCTCCTACAATGAGCAGTTCTTC.